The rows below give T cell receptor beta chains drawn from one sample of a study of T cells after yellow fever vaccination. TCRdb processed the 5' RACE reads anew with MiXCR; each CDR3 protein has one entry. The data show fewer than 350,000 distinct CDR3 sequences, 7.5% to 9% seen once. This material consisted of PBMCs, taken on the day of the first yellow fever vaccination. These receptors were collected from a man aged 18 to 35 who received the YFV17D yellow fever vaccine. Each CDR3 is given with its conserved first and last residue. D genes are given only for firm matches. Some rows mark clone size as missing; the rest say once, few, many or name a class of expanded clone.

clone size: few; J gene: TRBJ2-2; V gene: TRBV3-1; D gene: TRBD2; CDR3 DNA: TGTGCCAGCAGCCAAAACGGGGGGTCGACCGGGGAGCTGTTTTTT; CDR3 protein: CASSQNGGSTGELFF
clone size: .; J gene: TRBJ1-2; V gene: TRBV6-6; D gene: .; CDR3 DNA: TGTGCCAGCAGTCCGAACAATGGCTACACCTTC; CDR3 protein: CASSPNNGYTF
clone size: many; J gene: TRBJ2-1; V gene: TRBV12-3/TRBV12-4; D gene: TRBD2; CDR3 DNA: TGTGCCAGCAGTTTGCCTAGCGGGTCATACAATGAGCAGTTCTTC; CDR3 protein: CASSLPSGSYNEQFF
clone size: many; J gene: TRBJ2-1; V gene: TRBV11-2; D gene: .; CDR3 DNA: TGTGCCAGCAGCTCCGTAGCGCGCAATGAGCAGTTCTTC; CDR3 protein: CASSSVARNEQFF
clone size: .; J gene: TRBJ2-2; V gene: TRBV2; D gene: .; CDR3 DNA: TGTGCCAGCAGTGAAGCGATCGGAGGGCCGAACACCGGGGAGCTGTTTTTT; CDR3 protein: CASSEAIGGPNTGELFF
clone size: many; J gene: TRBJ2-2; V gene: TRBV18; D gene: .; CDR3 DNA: TGTGCCAGCTCACCACCGCTTGCCCGGGAGCTGTTTTTT; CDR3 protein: CASSPPLARELFF
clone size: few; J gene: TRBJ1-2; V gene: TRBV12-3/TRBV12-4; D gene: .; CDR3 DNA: TGTGCCAGCAGTTTCGGACAGTCCCGCTACACCTTC; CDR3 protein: CASSFGQSRYTF
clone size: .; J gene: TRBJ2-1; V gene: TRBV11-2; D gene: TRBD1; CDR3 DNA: TGTGCCAGCAGCTTAGGGGGACAGAGCTACAATGAGCAGTTCTTC; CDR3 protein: CASSLGGQSYNEQFF
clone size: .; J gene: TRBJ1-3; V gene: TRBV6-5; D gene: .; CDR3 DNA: TGTGCCAGCAGTTCCCACCCCCCGGGCTCTGGAAACACCATATATTTT; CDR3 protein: CASSSHPPGSGNTIYF
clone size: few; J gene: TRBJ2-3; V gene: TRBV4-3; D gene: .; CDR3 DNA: TGCGCCAGCAGCTCACTAGGAGATACGCAGTATTTT; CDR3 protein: CASSSLGDTQYF
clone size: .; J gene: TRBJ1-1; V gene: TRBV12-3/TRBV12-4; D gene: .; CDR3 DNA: TGTGCCAGCAGTCGCGCGACAGCCACTGAAGCTTTCTTT; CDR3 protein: CASSRATATEAFF
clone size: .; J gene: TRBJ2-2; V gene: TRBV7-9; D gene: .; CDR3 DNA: TGTGCCAGCAGCCCCAGCACGAACACCGGGGAGCTGTTTTTT; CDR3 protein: CASSPSTNTGELFF
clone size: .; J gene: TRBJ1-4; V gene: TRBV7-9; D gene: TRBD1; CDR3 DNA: TGTGCCAGCAGCTTCGACAGGGAGCGGGAAAAACTGTTTTTT; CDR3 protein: CASSFDREREKLFF
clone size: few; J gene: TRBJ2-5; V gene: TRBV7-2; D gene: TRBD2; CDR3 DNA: TGTGCCAGCAGCTGGGCAGCGGGGGGGCATTGGGAGACCCAGTACTTC; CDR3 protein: CASSWAAGGHWETQYF
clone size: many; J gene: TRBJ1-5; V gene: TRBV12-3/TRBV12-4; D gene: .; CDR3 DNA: TGTGCCAGCAGCCCAGACAGGCATAATCAGCCCCAGCATTTT; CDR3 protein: CASSPDRHNQPQHF
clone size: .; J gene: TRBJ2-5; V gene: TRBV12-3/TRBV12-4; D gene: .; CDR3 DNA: TGTGCCAGCAGTTTAAGTTCCAGACAAGAGACCCAGTACTTC; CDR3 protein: CASSLSSRQETQYF
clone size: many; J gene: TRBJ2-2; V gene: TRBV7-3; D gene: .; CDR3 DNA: TGTGCCAGCAGCCCCTACGTGTTGGGGATGAACACCGGGGAGCTGTTTTTT; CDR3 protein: CASSPYVLGMNTGELFF
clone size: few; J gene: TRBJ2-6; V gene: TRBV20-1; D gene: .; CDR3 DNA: TGCAGTGCTAGGGGTGGCAGGCCACCCTCTGGGGCCAACGTCCTGACTTTC; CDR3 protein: CSARGGRPPSGANVLTF
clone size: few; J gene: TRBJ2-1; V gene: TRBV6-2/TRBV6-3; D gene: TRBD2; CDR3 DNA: TGTGCCAGCAGTTTTTTCGGGGGAGCGGGGCGATACAATGAGCAGTTCTTC; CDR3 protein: CASSFFGGAGRYNEQFF
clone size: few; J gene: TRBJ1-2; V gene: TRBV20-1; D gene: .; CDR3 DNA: TGCAGTGCAAGCGTCATAGGGACTGGAGGCTACACCTTC; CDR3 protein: CSASVIGTGGYTF
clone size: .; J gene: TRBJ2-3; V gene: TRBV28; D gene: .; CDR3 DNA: TGTGCCAGCAGTCTATCGGGGAAGGGCACAGATACGCAGTATTTT; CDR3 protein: CASSLSGKGTDTQYF
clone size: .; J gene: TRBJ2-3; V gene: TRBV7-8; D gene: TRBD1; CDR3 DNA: TGTGCCAGCAGCGCCCGGGACAGGGCAGATACGCAGTATTTT; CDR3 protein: CASSARDRADTQYF
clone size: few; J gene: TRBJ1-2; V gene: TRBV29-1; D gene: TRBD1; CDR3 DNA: TGCAGCGTTGCACAGGGGGATGGGTATGGCTACACCTTC; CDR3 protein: CSVAQGDGYGYTF
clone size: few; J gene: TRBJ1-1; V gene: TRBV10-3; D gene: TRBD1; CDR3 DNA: TGTGCCATTCGGACAGGGAAGGGGAACACTGAAGCTTTCTTT; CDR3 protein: CAIRTGKGNTEAFF
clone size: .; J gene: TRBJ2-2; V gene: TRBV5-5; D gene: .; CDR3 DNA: TGTGCCAGCAGCTTGACTACTGCCCTCACCGGGGAGCTGTTTTTT; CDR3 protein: CASSLTTALTGELFF
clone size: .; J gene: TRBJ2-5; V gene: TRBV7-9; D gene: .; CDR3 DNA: TGTGCCAGCAGCGGGAAGGGCGGCCAAGAGACCCAGTACTTC; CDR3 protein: CASSGKGGQETQYF
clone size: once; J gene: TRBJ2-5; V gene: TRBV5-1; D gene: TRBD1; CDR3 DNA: TGCGCCAGCAGCCGCCGGTCCCCATCCGGGACAGGACGAGAGACCCAGTACTTC; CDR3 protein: CASSRRSPSGTGRETQYF
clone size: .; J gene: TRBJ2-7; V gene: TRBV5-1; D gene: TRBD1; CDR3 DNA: TGCGCCAGCAGCTTGGCAGGGACAGCCTACGAGCAGTACTTC; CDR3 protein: CASSLAGTAYEQYF
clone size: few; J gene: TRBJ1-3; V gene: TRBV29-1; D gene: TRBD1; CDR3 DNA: TGCAGCGTTGGAGTGGCAGGGGGCCTGAACACCATATATTTT; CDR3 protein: CSVGVAGGLNTIYF
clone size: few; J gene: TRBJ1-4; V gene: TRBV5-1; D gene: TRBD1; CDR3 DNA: TGCGCCAGCAGCATGGGACAGGGGAACGAAAAACTGTTTTTT; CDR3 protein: CASSMGQGNEKLFF
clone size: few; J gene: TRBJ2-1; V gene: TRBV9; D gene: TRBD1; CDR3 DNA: TGTGCCAGCAGCCCTCGAAGCCCCGGGACAGGGGTGAATGAGCAGTTCTTC; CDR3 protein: CASSPRSPGTGVNEQFF
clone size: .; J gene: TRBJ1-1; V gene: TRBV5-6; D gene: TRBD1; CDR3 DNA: TGTGCCAGCAGCTTGCACAGGGGCCTCACTGAAGCTTTCTTT; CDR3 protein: CASSLHRGLTEAFF
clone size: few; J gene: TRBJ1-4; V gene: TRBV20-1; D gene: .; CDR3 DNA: TGCAGTGCTAGACCCGGGGGAACAACTAATGAAAAACTGTTTTTT; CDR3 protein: CSARPGGTTNEKLFF
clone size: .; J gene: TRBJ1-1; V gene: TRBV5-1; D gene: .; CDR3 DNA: TGCGCCAGCAGCTTGCAATTTTCAGGGAACACTGAAGCTTTCTTT; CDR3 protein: CASSLQFSGNTEAFF
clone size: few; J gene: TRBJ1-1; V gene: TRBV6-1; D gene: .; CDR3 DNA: TGTGCCAGCAGTAAGCGGGTCGGGAACACTGAAGCTTTCTTT; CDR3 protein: CASSKRVGNTEAFF
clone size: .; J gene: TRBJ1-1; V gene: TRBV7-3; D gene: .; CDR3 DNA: TGTGCCAGCAGCTTACTTTCCGGGGGTGAAGCTTTCTTT; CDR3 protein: CASSLLSGGEAFF
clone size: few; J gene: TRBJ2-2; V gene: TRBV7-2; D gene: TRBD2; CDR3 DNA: TGTGCCAGCAGGCGGGGGGGCCAGCACACCGGGGAGCTGTTTTTT; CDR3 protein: CASRRGGQHTGELFF
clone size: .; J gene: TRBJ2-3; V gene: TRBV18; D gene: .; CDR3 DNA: TGTGCCAGCTCACTATACCGGGATCGGGAGCTGAATACGCAGTATTTT; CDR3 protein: CASSLYRDRELNTQYF
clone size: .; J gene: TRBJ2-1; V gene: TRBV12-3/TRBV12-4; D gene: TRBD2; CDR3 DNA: TGTGCCAGCACCACCGGGACTAGAGTCCATGAGCAGTTCTTC; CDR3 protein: CASTTGTRVHEQFF
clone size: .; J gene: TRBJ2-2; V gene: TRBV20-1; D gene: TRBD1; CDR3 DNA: TGCAGTGCTAGGACAGGGGCCTACACCGGGGAGCTGTTTTTT; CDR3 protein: CSARTGAYTGELFF
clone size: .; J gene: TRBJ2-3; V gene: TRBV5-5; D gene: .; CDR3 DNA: TGTGCCAGCAGCTTGGCGGGCCTGGACTGGGGAGATACGCAGTATTTT; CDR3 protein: CASSLAGLDWGDTQYF
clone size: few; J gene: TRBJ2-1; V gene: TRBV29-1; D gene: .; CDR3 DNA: TGCAGCGTTGGCCGTAAGGGGGATGAGCAGTTCTTC; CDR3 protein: CSVGRKGDEQFF
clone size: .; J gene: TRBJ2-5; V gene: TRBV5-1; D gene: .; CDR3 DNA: TGCGCCAGTGTGCTGGATCAAGAGACCCAGTACTTC; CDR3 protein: CASVLDQETQYF